Following are 31 T cell receptor beta chains from one sample sequenced in a study of cytomegalovirus exposure and HLA in healthy donors. The PCR was carried out with 60 Vbeta primers and 13 Jbeta primers. Clones were sequenced by immunoSEQ multiplex PCR, and TCRdb holds only the in-frame ones, with some missing. The sample includes under 200,000 clones, 80% to 90% of them seen just once. What was sequenced was PBMCs. These TCRs come from a woman aged 45-65 years in good health and CMV-seronegative.

The rearrangement uses TRBV19 and TRBJ2-3; TRBD1 is a possible D gene (5 bases). This CDR3 has 14 residues. The germline V and J ends were trimmed by 5 bases and 2 bases, with 11 bases remaining between them. CDR1 LNHDA and CDR2 SQIVND come from the germline V gene (reference sequence). DNA of the CDR3: TGTGCCAGTAGTTTGACAGCTTTCACAGATACGCAGTATTTT. This encodes CASSLTAFTDTQYF.

This clone has only one observation. This chain joins TRBV19 and TRBJ2-1; D is perhaps TRBD1 (6 bases). Germline V gene data show CDR1 as LNHDA and CDR2 as SQIVND (reference sequence). Trimming cost V 6 bases and J 1 base, with 13 bases left between them. This CDR3 has 15 residues. The DNA for the CDR3 is TGTGCCAGTAGCAGAACCGGGACATCCTACAATGAGCAGTTCTTC. This translates into CASSRTGTSYNEQFF.

The chain's CDR3 is CASSYSSRRPRVTQYF. As DNA, the CDR3 is TGTGCCAGCAGTTACTCGAGTAGGAGGCCCCGGGTGACCCAGTACTTC. The chain uses TRBV6-5 and TRBJ2-5, with D possibly being TRBD2 (5 bases). The CDR3 runs 16 residues. The V gene lost 0 bases and the J gene lost 7 bases, with 18 bases spanning the gap. Germline CDR1 reads MNHEY; CDR2 reads SVGAGI.

This chain uses TRBV29-1 with TRBJ2-1; 9 bases match TRBD1. Germline CDR1 SQVTM, CDR2 ANQGSEA. This CDR3 contains 14 residues. V lost 3 bases and J lost 5; bases outside the gene matches: 5. In DNA form, the CDR3 reads TGCAGCGTTGATCGGACAGGGGTAGACAATGAGCAGTTCTTC. This gives the protein CSVDRTGVDNEQFF.

V and J are TRBV30 and TRBJ1-3; 7 nucleotides align to TRBD1. The junction had 6 bases not matched to a gene; V was cut back by 3 bases and J by 4 bases. The CDR3 sequence is 14 residues long. Germline CDR1 is GTSNPN and CDR2 is SVGIG (reference sequence). The CDR3 loop is CAWRPRGNGNTIYF. DNA for the CDR3: TGTGCCTGGAGACCCAGGGGGAACGGAAACACCATATATTTT.

In its sample, this clone was seen once. The gene calls are TRBV4-3 and TRBJ1-6; perhaps TRBD1 as D (6 bases). Germline CDR1 and CDR2: LGHNA and YSLEER. This CDR3 contains 18 residues. The V gene lost 4 bases and the J gene lost 0 bases, with 16 bases spanning the gap. The CDR3 sequence is CASSLLQGLDSYNSPLHF. The CDR3 bases are TGCGCCAGCAGCCTGCTACAGGGTTTGGACTCCTATAATTCACCCCTCCACTTT.

The chain combines TRBV9 with TRBJ1-5; D is possibly TRBD1 (5 bases). The CDR3 runs to 14 residues. Germline loops: CDR1 SGDLS, CDR2 YYNGEE. Trimming removed 3 bases from V and 7 bases from J, with 14 bases in between. DNA for the CDR3: TGTGCCAGCAGCGCGTCAGGGATAGGCCAGCCCCAGCATTTT. Residues: CASSASGIGQPQHF. The full variable domain, completed using reference TRBV9 and TRBJ1-5, is DSGVTQTPKHLITATGQRVTLRCSPRSGDLSVYWYQQSLDQGLQFLIQYYNGEERAKGNILERFSAQQFPDLHSELNLSSLELGDSALYFCASSASGIGQPQHFGDGTRLSIL.

The V call is TRBV27, the J call TRBJ2-1, with 11 nucleotides matching TRBD2. The germline gives CDR1 MNHEY, CDR2 SMNVEV (reference sequence). This CDR3 spans 17 amino acids. The V and J ends lost 0 bases and 3 bases, in that order; junction bases with no gene match: 4. The CDR3 sequence: CASSLSYGTSGYNEQFF. In DNA, the CDR3 is TGTGCCAGCAGTTTATCATATGGGACTAGCGGCTACAATGAGCAGTTCTTC.

The chain carries TRBV7-6 and TRBJ2-6; D is unresolved. V was cut by 2 bases and J by 0 bases, with 2 bases left in between. CDR1 is SGHVS, CDR2 FNYEAQ, per germline. The CDR3 contains 14 residues. CDR3: CASSLRSGANVLTF. The DNA of the CDR3 is TGTGCCAGCAGCTTACGCTCTGGGGCCAACGTCCTGACTTTC.

V and J are TRBV2 and TRBJ2-5, with D possibly TRBD2 on 6 matching bases. The CDR3 spans 15 residues. Germline CDR1 and CDR2: SNHLY and FYNNEI. Trimming left V 0 bases short and J 4 bases short, with 12 bases between. The CDR3 here is CASSEASLGGETQYF. CDR3 DNA sequence: TGTGCCAGCAGTGAAGCCTCCCTGGGGGGAGAGACCCAGTACTTC. The entire variable domain, with the rest obtained from reference TRBV2 and TRBJ2-5, is as follows: EPEVTQTPSHQVTQMGQEVILRCVPISNHLYFYWYRQILGQKVEFLVSFYNNEISEKSEIFDDQFSVERPDGSNFTLKIRSTKLEDSAMYFCASSEASLGGETQYFGPGTRLLVL.

The J gene is TRBJ1-2, the V gene TRBV7-2; TRBD1 might be the D (5 bases). V lost 6 bases and J 7 bases, leaving 12 bases between the germline ends. The CDR3 is 12 residues long. CDR1 is SGHTA and CDR2 is FQGNSA in the germline V gene. The CDR3 DNA follows: TGTGCCAGCAGTTTGGACAACACTGGCTACACCTTC. This encodes CASSLDNTGYTF.

V usage is TRBV25-1 and J usage is TRBJ2-1; perhaps TRBD2 as D (7 bases). V lost 8 bases to trimming and J lost 8 bases, with 13 bases between them. The CDR3 totals 12 residues. The germline V gene has CDR1 MGHDK and CDR2 SYGVNS. The CDR3 coding sequence is TGTGCCAGCGGGGGGGCCAGCGATGAGCAGTTCTTC. Translating gives CASGGASDEQFF.

The chain joins TRBV5-1 to TRBJ2-2, with 7 bases aligning to TRBD1. Unmatched junction bases numbered 4, after V lost 4 bases and J lost 4 bases. This CDR3 is 14 amino acids long. The V gene's germline CDR1 is SGHRS and CDR2 YFSETQ. The CDR3 reads CASSTGVGTGELFF. In nucleotides, the CDR3 is TGCGCCAGCAGCACAGGGGTAGGCACCGGGGAGCTGTTTTTT.

V usage is TRBV7-6 and J usage is TRBJ2-5; 12 nucleotides line up with TRBD2. CDR3 length equals 19 residues. V shed 5 bases, J shed 4 bases, and the junction held 17 bases outside the gene matches. The germline V gene encodes CDR1 SGHVS and CDR2 FNYEAQ. CDR3 amino acids: CASSLPRLAGDSGRETQYF. The CDR3 bases are TGTGCCAGCAGCCTACCCAGACTAGCGGGGGACTCCGGGAGAGAGACCCAGTACTTC. The entire variable domain, with the rest obtained from reference TRBV7-6 and TRBJ2-5, is as follows: GAGVSQSPRYKVTKRGQDVALRCDPISGHVSLYWYRQALGQGPEFLTYFNYEAQQDKSGLPNDRFSAERPEGSISTLTIQRTEQRDSAMYRCASSLPRLAGDSGRETQYFGPGTRLLVL.

The J gene is TRBJ2-7, the V gene TRBV28, with 10 bases lining up with TRBD1. After removal of 5 bases from V and 5 bases from J, the junction contained 3 bases not matched to a gene. Germline CDR1 is MDHEN and CDR2 is SYDVKM. There are 13 residues in the CDR3. Here the CDR3 DNA reads TGTGCCAGCAGTCTGGACAGGGGGGACGAGCAGTACTTC. It yields the protein CASSLDRGDEQYF.

This clone was recorded once. V usage is TRBV2 and J usage is TRBJ1-1; no firm D call. The ends were cut back, 6 bases at V and 4 bases at J, with 9 bases in the middle. Germline V CDR1 and CDR2: SNHLY, FYNNEI. CDR3 length: 12 amino acids. The CDR3 loop is CASRRERTEAFF. As DNA, the CDR3 is TGTGCCAGCAGGAGGGAACGCACTGAAGCTTTCTTT. Combining the CDR3 with reference TRBV2 and TRBJ1-1 gives the whole variable domain EPEVTQTPSHQVTQMGQEVILRCVPISNHLYFYWYRQILGQKVEFLVSFYNNEISEKSEIFDDQFSVERPDGSNFTLKIRSTKLEDSAMYFCASRRERTEAFFGQGTRLTVV.

This chain links TRBV7-3 with TRBJ1-1; D is possibly TRBD1 (6 bases). There are 14 residues in the CDR3. Trimming removed 5 bases at V and 1 base at J, with 11 bases between. From germline, CDR1 is SGHTA and CDR2 FQGTGA. The CDR3 DNA follows: TGTGCCAGCAGCGCTCAACAGGGGAACACTGAAGCTTTCTTT. This gives the protein CASSAQQGNTEAFF.

The chain carries TRBV12-5 and TRBJ2-5, with a possible D match to TRBD2 (5 bases). CDR1 is LGHNT, CDR2 FRNRAP, per germline. This CDR3 has 17 residues. V lost 0 bases and J lost 1, with 15 bases in between. CDR3 in DNA: TGTGCTAGTGGTTTGGTACAAGGTTCGGGGTTCCAAGAGACCCAGTACTTC. This sequence encodes CASGLVQGSGFQETQYF.

The chain couples TRBV20-1 to TRBJ2-5; no clear D gene. The V end lost 6 bases, the J end lost 5 bases, and 10 bases lay between the germline ends. The CDR3 has 11 amino acids. Germline assignment: CDR1 DFQATT and CDR2 SNEGSKA (reference sequence). The CDR3 DNA is TGCAGTGCCAAGCTAGTCGAGACCCAGTACTTC. Encoded protein: CSAKLVETQYF.

This clone was picked up a small number of times. V gene TRBV15 combines with J gene TRBJ1-2; 7 bases map to TRBD1. V was clipped by 0 bases and J by 8 bases; unmatched bases: 9. Germline CDR1 and CDR2: LNHNV and YYDKDF (reference sequence). The CDR3 length is 15 residues. The CDR3 sequence is CATSRDLGGVGGYTF. CDR3 in DNA: TGTGCCACCAGCAGAGATCTAGGGGGCGTGGGAGGCTACACCTTC.

V is TRBV25-1 and J is TRBJ2-1; possible D gene TRBD1, 6 bases. CDR1 and CDR2 (germline): MGHDK, SYGVNS. The V and J ends lost 3 bases and 8 bases respectively, with 17 bases between them. The CDR3 loop spans 15 amino acids. The CDR3 DNA is TGTGCCAGCAGTGATGTCAGGAACAGGGTGGATGAGCAGTTCTTC. Its protein is CASSDVRNRVDEQFF.

The chain uses TRBV4-1 and TRBJ1-1, with 8 positions matching TRBD1. The J segment lost 7 bases and the V segment lost 0 bases, leaving 13 bases of the junction unmatched. Germline loops: CDR1 MGHRA, CDR2 YSYEKL. The CDR3 spans 17 residues. The CDR3 reads CASSQDSRGRLLNEAFF. CDR3 nucleotide sequence: TGCGCCAGCAGCCAAGATAGCAGGGGGCGGTTGCTGAATGAAGCTTTCTTT.

The chain joins TRBV25-1 to TRBJ1-3, with D tentatively TRBD1 (6 bases). The CDR3 contains 18 residues. Germline V gives CDR1 MGHDK, CDR2 SYGVNS. V was clipped by 9 bases and J by 1 base, with 25 bases between them. The CDR3 sequence is CASWTGTQKRGSGNTIYF. The CDR3 nucleotides read TGTGCCAGTTGGACCGGGACACAAAAACGAGGTTCTGGAAACACCATATATTTT.

This chain uses TRBV7-8 with TRBJ2-7, with a possible D match to TRBD2 (6 bases). Germline loops: CDR1 SGHVS, CDR2 FQNEAQ. The CDR3 length is 14 residues. Trimming shortened V by 5 bases and J by 0 bases, and 11 bases separated the two germline ends. This CDR3 reads CASSTGTFSYEQYF. In DNA, the CDR3 is TGTGCCAGCAGCACCGGGACTTTCTCCTACGAGCAGTACTTC.

This clone has just a few counts. The chain combines TRBV29-1 with TRBJ2-7; D perhaps matches TRBD2 (5 bases). From germline, CDR1 is SQVTM and CDR2 ANQGSEA. The V end was cut by 2 bases, the J end by 6 bases, with 11 bases between. The length of the CDR3 is 12 residues. CDR3 in amino acids: CSVEKEGPEQYF. The CDR3 nucleotides read TGCAGCGTTGAAAAAGAGGGTCCCGAGCAGTACTTC.

The chain recombines TRBV11-2 with TRBJ2-6; the D is unclear. V was shortened by 0 bases and J by 0 bases, with 6 bases between the two germline ends. Germline CDR1 and CDR2: SGHAT and FQNNGV. The CDR3 spans 16 residues. CDR3 bases: TGTGCCAGCAGCTTAGAGGGCTTCTCTGGGGCCAACGTCCTGACTTTC. Protein: CASSLEGFSGANVLTF.

The chain carries TRBV7-2 and TRBJ1-4; 9 bases match TRBD1. The CDR3 totals 15 residues. With 1 base clipped from V and 10 bases from J, the junction kept 7 bases outside the gene matches. Germline loops: CDR1 SGHTA, CDR2 FQGNSA. The CDR3 protein is CASSLVGTGKGKLFF. The CDR3 DNA reads as TGTGCCAGCAGCTTAGTGGGGACAGGGAAAGGAAAACTGTTTTTT.

Regarding this clone: An end of the junction differs from the germline gene, which may be a read error. The chain carries TRBV30 and TRBJ1-5, with D perhaps matching TRBD1 (5 bases). Per the germline V gene, CDR1 is GTSNPN and CDR2 is SVGIG (reference sequence). The CDR3 is made up of 14 amino acids. The CDR3 nucleotides are TGTGCCTGGAGTGTAGTACAGGTCAATCGGCCCCAGCATTTT. It translates to CAWSVVQVNRPQHF.

The V call is TRBV30, the J call TRBJ2-7; D uncertain. CDR1 and CDR2 from the germline V gene are GTSNPN and SVGIG (reference sequence). The germline V and J ends were trimmed by 2 bases and 2 bases, with 16 bases remaining between them. There are 15 residues in the CDR3. The CDR3 spells CAWSLSFNPPYEQYF. The CDR3 coding sequence is TGTGCCTGGAGTCTATCCTTCAACCCCCCCTACGAGCAGTACTTC.

V is TRBV9 and J is TRBJ2-7; 8 bases line up with TRBD1. The J segment lost 4 bases and the V segment lost 3 bases, leaving 6 bases of the junction unmatched. This CDR3 is 14 amino acids long. Germline values: CDR1 SGDLS, CDR2 YYNGEE. The CDR3 region is CASSAGTGQYEQYF. The DNA for the CDR3 is TGTGCCAGCAGCGCCGGGACAGGACAGTACGAGCAGTACTTC.

V and J are TRBV5-1 and TRBJ1-2; 8 positions agree with TRBD1. The CDR3 totals 15 residues. The V gene end was trimmed by 4 bases and the J gene end by 7 bases; junction bases not matched to a gene: 12. Per germline, CDR1 SGHRS and CDR2 YFSETQ. CDR3 nucleotide sequence: TGCGCCAGCAGCCCCGGGACAGGCGCCCAGGGTGGCTACACCTTC. This translates into CASSPGTGAQGGYTF.